Shown below are 23 T cell receptor beta chains from a single sample sequenced in a study of PD-1 blockade in classical Hodgkin lymphoma. All patients relapsed after autologous stem cell transplantation, and brentuximab vedotin exposure varied. Produced via immunoSEQ multiplex PCR; TCRdb's table is partial and in-frame only. Among about 84,000 clones listed, around nine tenths were seen once. The material was peripheral blood mononuclear cells (PBMCs), obtained at baseline. These receptor sequences come from a human donor with classical Hodgkin lymphoma.

This chain links TRBV6-1 with TRBJ2-1; 7 bases map to TRBD1. The CDR3 is 14 amino acids. CDR1 is MNHNS, CDR2 SASEGT, per germline. The V segment lost 8 bases and the J segment 3 bases; nucleotides outside the gene matches: 7. The CDR3 sequence is CASARGPYYNEQFF. In DNA form, the CDR3 reads TGTGCCAGCGCGAGGGGGCCTTACTACAATGAGCAGTTCTTC.

The chain employs TRBV28 and TRBJ2-2, with D perhaps TRBD2 (5 bases). Trimming took off 5 bases at V and 1 base at J, with 14 bases between the two ends. From germline, CDR1 is MDHEN and CDR2 SYDVKM. The CDR3 sequence is 16 residues long. The CDR3 nucleotides read TGTGCCAGCAGTCCCTCGGGGTACCTGAACACCGGGGAGCTGTTTTTT. Translation gives CASSPSGYLNTGELFF.

V gene TRBV7-9 combines with J gene TRBJ1-1, with TRBD1 as a possible D gene (6 bases). Germline V gives CDR1 SEHNR, CDR2 FQNEAQ (reference sequence). Trimming cost V 4 bases and J 5 bases, with 17 bases left between them. The length of the CDR3 is 15 residues. CDR3 sequence reads: CASSYGDNRVTEAFF. The CDR3 DNA reads TGTGCCAGCAGCTATGGGGACAACCGTGTTACTGAAGCTTTCTTT.

The gene calls are TRBV29-1 and TRBJ1-3; 7 bases fit TRBD1. The CDR3 covers 14 residues. V dropped 4 bases and J dropped 4; count of bases not matched to a gene: 7. Germline values: CDR1 SQVTM, CDR2 ANQGSEA. CDR3 bases: TGCAGCGTTGCACAGACGGACAGGGGAAACACCATATATTTT. Residues: CSVAQTDRGNTIYF.

V is TRBV27 and J is TRBJ1-5; weak D call: TRBD1 (5 bases). CDR1 is MNHEY and CDR2 is SMNVEV in the germline V gene (reference sequence). The CDR3 totals 16 residues. Deletions cut 4 bases from V and 1 base from J, with 14 bases between. In DNA, the CDR3 is TGTGCCAGCAGTTGGGAGGGGATCGAAAGCAATCAGCCCCAGCATTTT. Residues: CASSWEGIESNQPQHF.

The rearrangement links TRBV27 to TRBJ2-1; 12 bases line up with TRBD2. From germline, CDR1 is MNHEY and CDR2 SMNVEV (reference sequence). This CDR3 comprises 17 residues. Germline trimming cut 3 bases from V and 6 bases from J; bases unmatched to any gene: 9. The DNA for the CDR3 is TGTGCCAGCAGTTTTAGGGCTAGCGGGAGGGCCGGCAATGAGCAGTTCTTC. Translating it yields CASSFRASGRAGNEQFF.

DNA of the CDR3: TGTGCCAGCAGCCAAGTCAACGAGCAGTACTTC. It is translated as CASSQVNEQYF. This rearrangement joins TRBV14 to TRBJ2-7; D is unresolved. Germline lookup yields CDR1 SGHDN and CDR2 FVKESK. The CDR3 contains 11 residues. Trimming cost V 1 base and J 5 bases, with 3 bases left between them.

This clone was found once. This chain links TRBV7-2 with TRBJ1-1; D ambiguous. CDR1 SGHTA and CDR2 FQGNSA come from the germline V gene. V was cut by 4 bases and J by 3 bases, with 12 bases left in between. CDR3 length: 14 residues. The CDR3 nucleotides are TGTGCCAGCAGCTCCGTAGGCGGATACACTGAAGCTTTCTTT. Translated: CASSSVGGYTEAFF.

The chain is built from TRBV27 and TRBJ2-7, with unresolved D. Germline values: CDR1 MNHEY, CDR2 SMNVEV (reference sequence). V lost 3 bases to trimming and J lost 3 bases, with 12 bases between them. This CDR3 has 14 residues. CDR3 sequence: CASSLLGNSYEQYF. CDR3 bases: TGTGCCAGCAGTTTGTTAGGGAACAGCTACGAGCAGTACTTC.

V gene TRBV23-1 combines with J gene TRBJ1-2; a weak D match, TRBD1 (6 bases). TRBV23-1 is labeled an ORF, and its function is uncertain. V gave up 3 bases and J gave up 6 bases, with 14 bases separating them. This CDR3 spans 14 amino acids. The CDR3 loop reads CASSHSQGKDGYTF. CDR3 in DNA: TGCGCCAGCAGTCATTCACAGGGTAAGGATGGCTACACCTTC.

V usage is TRBV10-1 and J usage is TRBJ1-1, with D uncertain. The CDR3 length is 15 residues. The V gene's germline CDR1 is WNHNN and CDR2 SYGVQD (reference sequence). Trimming took 6 bases from V and 1 from J, leaving 15 bases between them. This CDR3 is CASSSQIPGNTEAFF. Written as DNA, the CDR3 is TGCGCCAGCAGCTCTCAAATACCAGGGAACACTGAAGCTTTCTTT.

This clone was recorded once. This chain links TRBV29-1 with TRBJ2-1, with TRBD2 as a possible D gene (6 bases). This CDR3 comprises 11 residues. The ends were cut back, 7 bases at V and 15 bases at J, with 19 bases in the middle. CDR1 is SQVTM and CDR2 is ANQGSEA in the germline V gene. CDR3 DNA: TGCAGCGGGGGGGAGACTCGAGCACGGTTCTTC. Translated, it gives CSGGETRARFF.

The chain links TRBV28 to TRBJ2-4, with 12 bases aligning to TRBD2. Germline V CDR1 and CDR2: MDHEN, SYDVKM. V was clipped by 0 bases and J by 3 bases; unmatched bases: 0. The CDR3 is 16 amino acids. CDR3 nucleotides: TGTGCCAGCAGTTTATGGACTAGCGGGAGCAAAAACATTCAGTACTTC. This encodes CASSLWTSGSKNIQYF.

This clone was seen once. CDR3 sequence reads: CASSQAGQGNGYTF. The CDR3 nucleotides read TGCGCCAGCAGCCAGGCGGGACAGGGTAATGGCTACACCTTC. V gene TRBV4-1 combines with J gene TRBJ1-2; TRBD1 agrees at 9 bases. Germline V CDR1 and CDR2: MGHRA, YSYEKL. The J segment lost 6 bases and the V segment lost 3 bases, leaving 5 bases of the junction unmatched. CDR3 size: 14 residues.

This clone was counted a few times. The chain uses TRBV2 and TRBJ2-1, with 9 nucleotides matching TRBD1. Germline V lookup: CDR1 SNHLY, CDR2 FYNNEI. The CDR3 covers 12 residues. J was trimmed by 10 bases and V by 8 bases; bases with no gene match: 6. CDR3 sequence reads: CASGEDRGEQFF. CDR3 nucleotides: TGTGCCAGCGGCGAGGACAGGGGAGAGCAGTTCTTC.

V and J are TRBV19 and TRBJ2-1; 7 positions match TRBD2. The CDR3 is made up of 14 amino acids. The trim removed 1 base at V and 5 bases at J, leaving 2 bases unmatched. Germline lookup yields CDR1 LNHDA and CDR2 SQIVND (reference sequence). The CDR3 sequence is CASSIGTSNNEQFF. For the CDR3, the DNA is TGTGCCAGTAGTATAGGGACTAGTAACAATGAGCAGTTCTTC.

The V and J genes are TRBV7-2 and TRBJ2-3; a weak D match, TRBD1 (6 bases). Germline V CDR1 and CDR2: SGHTA, FQGNSA. Trimming removed 3 bases at V and 1 base at J, with 14 bases between. The CDR3 contains 16 residues. The CDR3: CASSFSTGLGTDTQYF. In nucleotides, the CDR3 is TGTGCCAGCAGCTTTAGCACAGGGTTGGGCACAGATACGCAGTATTTT.

The chain is built from TRBV4-1 and TRBJ2-1, with D tentatively TRBD2 (5 bases). Trimming removed 5 bases from V and 6 bases from J, with 17 bases in between. This CDR3 contains 15 residues. CDR1 MGHRA and CDR2 YSYEKL come from the germline V gene. This chain's CDR3 is CASSSDPGTSNEQFF. The DNA of the CDR3 is TGCGCCAGCAGCTCAGATCCCGGAACTAGCAATGAGCAGTTCTTC.

The chain recombines TRBV5-4 with TRBJ2-7, with TRBD1 matching 8 bases. V was clipped by 5 bases and J by 2 bases; unmatched bases: 6. Germline CDR1 and CDR2: SGHNT and YYREEE (reference sequence). The CDR3 extends over 14 amino acids. CDR3 coding DNA: TGTGCCAGCAGTTCGGGACAGGCCACCTACGAGCAGTACTTC. Translated: CASSSGQATYEQYF.

CDR3 protein: CASSLVSGDQPQHF. In nucleotides, the CDR3 is TGTGCCAGCAGCTTAGTCTCAGGGGACCAGCCCCAGCATTTT. This rearrangement joins TRBV7-6 to TRBJ1-5, with D perhaps TRBD1 (6 bases). The CDR3 totals 14 residues. V lost 1 base, J lost 7 bases, and 11 bases lay in between. The germline gives CDR1 SGHVS, CDR2 FNYEAQ.

This chain links TRBV6-1 with TRBJ2-7; D is tentatively TRBD1 or TRBD2 (6 bases each). From germline, CDR1 is MNHNS and CDR2 SASEGT. Trimming pared 1 base from V and 5 bases from J, leaving 9 bases between. The CDR3 runs to 13 residues. The CDR3 is CASSEVGGHEQYF. CDR3 coding DNA: TGTGCCAGCAGTGAAGTTGGGGGGCACGAGCAGTACTTC.

In DNA, the CDR3 is TGTGCCAGTAGTATTTCCCGGGCCGGGGAGCTGTTTTTT. Translating it yields CASSISRAGELFF. The chain joins TRBV19 to TRBJ2-2; D call uncertain. The V and J ends lost 3 bases and 6 bases respectively, with 8 bases between them. The CDR3 contains 13 residues. Germline V lookup: CDR1 LNHDA, CDR2 SQIVND (reference sequence).

The CDR3 loop is CASSVSGGETQYF. The CDR3 bases are TGTGCCAGCAGTGTTTCGGGAGGGGAGACCCAGTACTTC. V usage is TRBV28 and J usage is TRBJ2-5, with 8 nucleotides matching TRBD2. The ends lost 5 bases at V and 5 bases at J; junction bases unmatched: 4. CDR1 and CDR2 (germline): MDHEN, SYDVKM. The CDR3 totals 13 residues.